Below, 4 T cell receptor beta chains from the same sample are listed, as sequenced in a study of CD8+ T cells in alopecia areata. Treatment noted: oral pan-JAK inhibitor, 5-10 mg twice daily. Extracted RNA was reverse transcribed, and the resulting cDNA served as sequencing template. Data came from immunoSEQ multiplex PCR; TCRdb stores just in-frame clones and leaves some out. The sample has roughly 190,000 clones, under 80% seen once. This material consisted of CD4+ T cells sorted from blood, taken around week 50, from a patient treated with tofacitinib. The receptors shown here come from a human donor with alopecia areata.

This sequence joins TRBV18 and TRBJ1-1; possibly TRBD1 for D (5 bases). V was cut by 3 bases and J by 0 bases, with 11 bases left in between. The germline V gene encodes CDR1 KGHSH and CDR2 LQKENI. CDR3 length equals 15 residues. The CDR3 sequence: CASSPMGGVNTEAFF. The CDR3 nucleotides read TGTGCCAGCTCACCGATGGGGGGGGTGAACACTGAAGCTTTCTTT.

This chain joins TRBV5-1 and TRBJ2-5, with D tentatively TRBD1 (6 bases). From germline, CDR1 is SGHRS and CDR2 YFSETQ. The CDR3 runs to 13 residues. Trimming removed 4 bases at V and 2 bases at J, with 9 bases between. The DNA for the CDR3 is TGCGCCAGCAGCATACAGGGACAAGAGACCCAGTACTTC. Translation gives CASSIQGQETQYF.

The V call is TRBV9, the J call TRBJ2-1; the D gene is possibly TRBD2 (6 bases). The CDR3 loop spans 15 amino acids. Germline values: CDR1 SGDLS, CDR2 YYNGEE. V lost 3 bases to trimming and J lost 1 base, with 11 bases between them. CDR3 sequence (DNA): TGTGCCAGCAGCGCCGGGACTCAATCCTACAATGAGCAGTTCTTC. Its protein is CASSAGTQSYNEQFF. The entire variable domain, with the rest obtained from reference TRBV9 and TRBJ2-1, is as follows: DSGVTQTPKHLITATGQRVTLRCSPRSGDLSVYWYQQSLDQGLQFLIQYYNGEERAKGNILERFSAQQFPDLHSELNLSSLELGDSALYFCASSAGTQSYNEQFFGPGTRLTVL.

This chain connects TRBV27 to TRBJ1-2, with unresolved D. V dropped 6 bases and J dropped 4 bases, with 9 bases sitting between them. In germline, CDR1 is MNHEY, CDR2 SMNVEV (reference sequence). The length of the CDR3 is 12 residues. The CDR3 DNA reads as TGTGCCAGCAGGGAGGGCTTCTATGGCTACACCTTC. Translated, it gives CASREGFYGYTF.